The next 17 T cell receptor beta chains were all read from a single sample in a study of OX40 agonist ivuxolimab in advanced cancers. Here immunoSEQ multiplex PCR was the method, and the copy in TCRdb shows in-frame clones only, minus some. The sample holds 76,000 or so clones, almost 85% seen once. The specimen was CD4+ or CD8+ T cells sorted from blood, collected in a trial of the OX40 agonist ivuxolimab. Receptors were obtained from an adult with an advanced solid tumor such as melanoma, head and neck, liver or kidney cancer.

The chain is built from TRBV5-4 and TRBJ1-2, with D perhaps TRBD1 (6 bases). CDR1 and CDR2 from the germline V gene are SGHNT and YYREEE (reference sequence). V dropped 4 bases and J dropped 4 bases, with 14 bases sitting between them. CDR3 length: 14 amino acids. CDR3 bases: TGTGCCAGCAGCCTAGGGGGTAGTATCTATGGCTACACCTTC. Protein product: CASSLGGSIYGYTF.

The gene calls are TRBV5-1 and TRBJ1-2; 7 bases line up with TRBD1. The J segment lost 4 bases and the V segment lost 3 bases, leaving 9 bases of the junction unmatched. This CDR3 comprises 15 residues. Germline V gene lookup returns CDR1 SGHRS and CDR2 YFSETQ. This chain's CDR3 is CASSSRSGTVYGYTF. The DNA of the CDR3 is TGCGCCAGCAGCTCCCGTTCCGGGACAGTCTATGGCTACACCTTC.

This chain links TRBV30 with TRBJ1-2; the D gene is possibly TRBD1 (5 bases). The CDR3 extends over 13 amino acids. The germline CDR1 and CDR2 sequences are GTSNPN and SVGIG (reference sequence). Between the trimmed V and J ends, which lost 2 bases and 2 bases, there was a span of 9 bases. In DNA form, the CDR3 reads TGTGCCTGGAGTTTGGGGCGGAACTATGGCTACACCTTC. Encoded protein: CAWSLGRNYGYTF.

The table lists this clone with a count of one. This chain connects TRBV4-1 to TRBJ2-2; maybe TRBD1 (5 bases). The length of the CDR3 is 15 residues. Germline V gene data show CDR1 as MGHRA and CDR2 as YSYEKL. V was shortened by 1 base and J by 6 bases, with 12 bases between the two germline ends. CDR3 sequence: CASSQGFRGSGELFF. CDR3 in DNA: TGCGCCAGCAGCCAAGGATTTAGGGGTTCCGGGGAGCTGTTTTTT.

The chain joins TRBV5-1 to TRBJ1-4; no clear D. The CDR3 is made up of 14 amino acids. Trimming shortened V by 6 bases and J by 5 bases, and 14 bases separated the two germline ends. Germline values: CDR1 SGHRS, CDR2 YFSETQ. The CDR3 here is CASTSQAPNEKLFF. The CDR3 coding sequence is TGCGCCAGCACTTCCCAGGCTCCCAATGAAAAACTGTTTTTT.

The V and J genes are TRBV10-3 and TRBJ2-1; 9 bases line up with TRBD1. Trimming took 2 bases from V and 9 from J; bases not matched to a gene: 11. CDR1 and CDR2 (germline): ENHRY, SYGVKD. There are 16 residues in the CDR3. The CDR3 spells CAISEPGTGKEGEQFF. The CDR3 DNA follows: TGTGCCATCAGTGAGCCCGGGACAGGGAAAGAGGGTGAGCAGTTCTTC.

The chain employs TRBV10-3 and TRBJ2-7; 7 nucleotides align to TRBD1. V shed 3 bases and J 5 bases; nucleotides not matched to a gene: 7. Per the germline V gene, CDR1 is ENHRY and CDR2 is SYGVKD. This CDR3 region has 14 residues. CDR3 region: CAISDGTVGDEQYF. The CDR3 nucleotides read TGTGCCATCAGTGACGGGACAGTGGGCGACGAGCAGTACTTC.

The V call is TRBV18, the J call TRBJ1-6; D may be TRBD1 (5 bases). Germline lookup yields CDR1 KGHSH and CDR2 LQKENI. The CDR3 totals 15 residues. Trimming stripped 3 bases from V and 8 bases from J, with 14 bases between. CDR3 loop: CASSPGTAGDSPLHF. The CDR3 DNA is TGTGCCAGCTCACCCGGGACGGCGGGAGATTCACCCCTCCACTTT.

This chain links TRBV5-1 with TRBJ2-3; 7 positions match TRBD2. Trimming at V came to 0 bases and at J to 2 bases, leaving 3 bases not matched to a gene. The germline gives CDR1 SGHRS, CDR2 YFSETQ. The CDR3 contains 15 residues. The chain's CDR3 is CASSLAGGTTDTQYF. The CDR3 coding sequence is TGCGCCAGCAGCTTGGCCGGGGGGACCACAGATACGCAGTATTTT. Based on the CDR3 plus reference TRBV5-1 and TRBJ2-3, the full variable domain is KAGVTQTPRYLIKTRGQQVTLSCSPISGHRSVSWYQQTPGQGLQFLFEYFSETQRNKGNFPGRFSGRQFSNSRSEMNVSTLELGDSALYLCASSLAGGTTDTQYFGPGTRLTVL.

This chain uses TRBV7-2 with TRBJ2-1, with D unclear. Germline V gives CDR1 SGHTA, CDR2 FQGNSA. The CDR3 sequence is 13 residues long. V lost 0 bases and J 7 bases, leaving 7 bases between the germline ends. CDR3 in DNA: TGTGCCAGCAGCTTAGCGGATAGGAATGAGCAGTTCTTC. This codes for CASSLADRNEQFF.

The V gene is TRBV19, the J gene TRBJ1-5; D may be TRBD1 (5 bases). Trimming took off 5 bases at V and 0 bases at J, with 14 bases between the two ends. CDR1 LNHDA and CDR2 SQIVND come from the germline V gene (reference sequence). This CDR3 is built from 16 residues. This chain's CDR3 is CASSREFGHSNQPQHF. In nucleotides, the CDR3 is TGTGCCAGTAGTCGGGAATTTGGACATAGCAATCAGCCCCAGCATTTT.

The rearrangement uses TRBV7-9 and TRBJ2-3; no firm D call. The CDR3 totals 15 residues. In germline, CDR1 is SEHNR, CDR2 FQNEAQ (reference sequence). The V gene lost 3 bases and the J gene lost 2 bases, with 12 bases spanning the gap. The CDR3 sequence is CASSFFNGPTDTQYF. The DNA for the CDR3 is TGTGCCAGCAGCTTTTTTAACGGGCCCACAGATACGCAGTATTTT.

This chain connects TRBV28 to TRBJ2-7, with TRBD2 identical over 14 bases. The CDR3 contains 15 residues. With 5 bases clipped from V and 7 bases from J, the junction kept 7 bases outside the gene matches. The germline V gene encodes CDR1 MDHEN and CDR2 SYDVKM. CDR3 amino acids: CASSLGTSGGMEQYF. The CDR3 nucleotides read TGTGCCAGCAGTCTCGGGACTAGCGGGGGAATGGAGCAGTACTTC.

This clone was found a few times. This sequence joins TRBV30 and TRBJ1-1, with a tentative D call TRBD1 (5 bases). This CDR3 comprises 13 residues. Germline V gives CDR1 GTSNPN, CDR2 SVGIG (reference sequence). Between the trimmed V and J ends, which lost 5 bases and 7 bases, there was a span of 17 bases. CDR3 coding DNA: TGTGCCTGGGTCGCCACCGGGGCCCGTGAAGCTTTCTTT. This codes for CAWVATGAREAFF.

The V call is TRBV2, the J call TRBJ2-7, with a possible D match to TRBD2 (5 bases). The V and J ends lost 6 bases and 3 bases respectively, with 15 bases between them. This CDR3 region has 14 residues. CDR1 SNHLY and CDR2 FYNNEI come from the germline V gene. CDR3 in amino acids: CASRRTLSLYEQYF. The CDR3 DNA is TGTGCCAGCAGAAGGACTCTTTCTCTCTACGAGCAGTACTTC.

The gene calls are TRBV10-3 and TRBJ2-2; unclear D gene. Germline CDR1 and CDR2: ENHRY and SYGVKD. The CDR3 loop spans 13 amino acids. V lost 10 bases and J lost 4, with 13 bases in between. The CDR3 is CATRRSSTGELFF. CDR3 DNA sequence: TGTGCCACACGCAGGAGCAGCACCGGGGAGCTGTTTTTT.

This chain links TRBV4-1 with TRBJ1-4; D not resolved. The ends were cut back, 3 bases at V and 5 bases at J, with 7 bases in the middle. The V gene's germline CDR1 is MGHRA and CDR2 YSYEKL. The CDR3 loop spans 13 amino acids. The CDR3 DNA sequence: TGCGCCAGCAGCCATTGGAGAAATGAAAAACTGTTTTTT. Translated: CASSHWRNEKLFF.